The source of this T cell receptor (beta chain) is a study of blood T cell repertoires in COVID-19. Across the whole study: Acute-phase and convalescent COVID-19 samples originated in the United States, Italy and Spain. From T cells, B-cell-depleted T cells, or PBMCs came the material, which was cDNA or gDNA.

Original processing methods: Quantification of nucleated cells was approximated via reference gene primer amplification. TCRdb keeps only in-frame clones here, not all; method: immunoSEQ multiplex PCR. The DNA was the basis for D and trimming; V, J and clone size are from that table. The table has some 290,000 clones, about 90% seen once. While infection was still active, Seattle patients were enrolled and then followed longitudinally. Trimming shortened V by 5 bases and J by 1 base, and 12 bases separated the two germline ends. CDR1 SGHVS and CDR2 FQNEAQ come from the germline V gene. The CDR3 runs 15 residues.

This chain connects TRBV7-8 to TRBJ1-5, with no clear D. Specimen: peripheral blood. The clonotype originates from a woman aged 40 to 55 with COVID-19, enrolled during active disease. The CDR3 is CASSLGFASNQPQHF. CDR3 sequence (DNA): TGTGCCAGCAGCCTAGGGTTTGCGAGCAATCAGCCCCAGCATTTT.